Shown below are 28 T cell receptor beta chains from a single sample sequenced in a study of T-cell reconstitution after alpha-beta-depleted transplantation in children. During its preparation, the TCRbeta library received unique molecular identifiers. From the PCR reads, TCRdb called clonotypes with MiXCR, one entry per CDR3 protein. The data show about 420,000 distinct CDR3 sequences, with approximately 10% seen just once and roughly 5.5% held by the top ten. The source material was PBMCs from the stem cell graft donor, sampled from the stem cell graft. The receptors derive from a human donor who donated a stem cell graft to a child with acute myeloid leukemia.

The chain links TRBV5-1 to TRBJ2-1; 7 nucleotides match TRBD1. CDR1 is SGHRS, CDR2 YFSETQ, per germline. The J segment lost 4 bases and the V segment lost 0 bases, leaving 10 bases of the junction unmatched. This CDR3 contains 17 residues. CDR3 region: CASSLGYTGTEYNEQFF. CDR3 coding DNA: TGCGCCAGCAGCTTGGGATACACCGGGACAGAGTACAATGAGCAGTTCTTC.

The rearrangement uses TRBV5-1 and TRBJ2-5; TRBD2 is a possible D gene (7 bases). V was pared by 4 bases and J by 5 bases, with 21 bases between. Germline CDR1 is SGHRS and CDR2 is YFSETQ. The CDR3 consists of 16 residues. The CDR3 region has the DNA TGCGCCAGCAGCCGGGGGGCGGAGGGGTATGCGGAGACCCAGTACTTC. Protein product: CASSRGAEGYAETQYF.

The genes are TRBV6-1 and TRBJ2-7; TRBD1 matches at 11 bases. The germline V gene has CDR1 MNHNS and CDR2 SASEGT. This CDR3 contains 14 residues. The junction had 6 bases not matched to a gene; V was cut back by 5 bases and J by 6 bases. CDR3 bases: TGTGCCAGCAGTACCGGGACAGGGGGGCGCGAGCAGTACTTC. Translation: CASSTGTGGREQYF.

This clonotype was counted ten times or more. This chain connects TRBV5-1 to TRBJ2-5; D is unresolved. The CDR3 length is 13 residues. CDR1 is SGHRS and CDR2 is YFSETQ in the germline V gene. V gave up 1 base and J gave up 3 bases, with 7 bases separating them. The CDR3 spells CASSLFLEETQYF. In nucleotides, the CDR3 is TGCGCCAGCAGCTTGTTTCTGGAAGAGACCCAGTACTTC.

This clonotype was picked up many times. The V call is TRBV20-1, the J call TRBJ1-5; no reliable D call. Deletions cut 0 bases from V and 4 bases from J, with 10 bases between. This CDR3 is built from 14 residues. CDR1 and CDR2 from the germline V gene are DFQATT and SNEGSKA (reference sequence). The CDR3 region has the DNA TGCAGTGCTAGAGACCAAGTTCCTAATCAGCCCCAGCATTTT. Translating it yields CSARDQVPNQPQHF.

This clonotype was detected ten times or more. The rearrangement links TRBV29-1 to TRBJ2-1; D remains ambiguous. V lost 3 bases, J lost 4 bases, and 7 bases lay in between. CDR3 length: 12 amino acids. Germline CDR1 and CDR2: SQVTM and ANQGSEA. The DNA for the CDR3 is TGCAGCGTTGATCGCGGTTACAATGAGCAGTTCTTC. It translates to CSVDRGYNEQFF.

The chain is built from TRBV6-5 and TRBJ2-6; D is unclear. Trimming stripped 7 bases from V and 1 base from J, with 5 bases between. In germline, CDR1 is MNHEY, CDR2 SVGAGI. The CDR3 has 13 amino acids. This CDR3 is CASIISGANVLTF. CDR3 in DNA: TGTGCCAGCATTATATCTGGGGCCAACGTCCTGACTTTC.

Note on this clonotype: This sequence may be a read error, since a much larger clone differs from it by one base. The chain employs TRBV12-3 or TRBV12-4 and TRBJ2-7; the match to TRBD1 covers 10 bases. This CDR3 has 15 amino acids. The junction had 12 bases not matched to a gene; V was cut back by 7 bases and J by 6 bases. The CDR3 loop is CASNPTGGLSGEQYF. CDR3 nucleotide sequence: TGTGCCAGCAACCCGACAGGGGGCTTGTCGGGCGAGCAGTACTTC.

The chain links TRBV7-9 to TRBJ1-1, with D tentatively TRBD1 (6 bases). The ends were cut back, 1 base at V and 4 bases at J, with 19 bases in the middle. The CDR3 runs to 17 residues. In germline, CDR1 is SEHNR, CDR2 FQNEAQ (reference sequence). In nucleotides, the CDR3 is TGTGCCAGCAGCTTAGTCGTCAGGGGCGCGGTGGGCACTGAAGCTTTCTTT. Protein sequence: CASSLVVRGAVGTEAFF.

CDR3 sequence: CSESTGNIQYF. The CDR3 region has the DNA TGCAGCGAGAGCACAGGGAACATTCAGTACTTC. The chain uses TRBV29-1 and TRBJ2-4; D perhaps matches TRBD1 (6 bases). The V end was cut by 7 bases, the J end by 7 bases, with 11 bases between. Germline loops: CDR1 SQVTM, CDR2 ANQGSEA. The CDR3 is 11 amino acids.

Many counts were recorded for this clonotype. This chain links TRBV7-2 with TRBJ2-7, with D tentatively TRBD1 (6 bases). The V gene lost 1 base and the J gene lost 3 bases, with 10 bases spanning the gap. This CDR3 is built from 14 residues. CDR1 SGHTA and CDR2 FQGNSA come from the germline V gene. For the CDR3, the DNA is TGTGCCAGCAGCTTAGTGCAGGGGAGCTACGAGCAGTACGTC. As protein: CASSLVQGSYEQYV.

This chain links TRBV4-1 with TRBJ1-6; D gene unclear. CDR3 length equals 17 residues. CDR1 is MGHRA and CDR2 is YSYEKL in the germline V gene. Trimming took off 1 base at V and 0 bases at J, with 10 bases between the two ends. The CDR3 loop is CASSQGRVPSYNSPLHF. The CDR3 bases are TGCGCCAGCAGCCAAGGGCGAGTGCCCTCCTATAATTCACCCCTCCACTTT.

The chain employs TRBV25-1 and TRBJ2-7; TRBD2 aligns across 16 bases. The CDR3 is 18 amino acids. With V trimmed by 3 bases and J by 3 bases, 8 bases remained unmatched. Germline-derived CDR1 and CDR2 are MGHDK and SYGVNS. The CDR3 DNA reads as TGTGCCAGCAGTGACGGGACTAGCGGGAGGGGACGGAACTACGAGCAGTACTTC. Amino acids: CASSDGTSGRGRNYEQYF.

The table lists this clonotype with many counts. The chain uses TRBV29-1 and TRBJ2-5, with 9 bases identical to TRBD1. Germline CDR1 reads SQVTM; CDR2 reads ANQGSEA. The CDR3 covers 13 residues. The V and J ends lost 6 bases and 2 bases, in that order; junction bases with no gene match: 4. CDR3 residues: CSVAGTGQETQYF. In nucleotides, the CDR3 is TGCAGCGTCGCCGGGACAGGGCAAGAGACCCAGTACTTC.

This clonotype occurred a few times. The chain is built from TRBV7-2 and TRBJ2-3; the match to TRBD2 covers 8 bases. J lost 5 bases, V lost 4 bases, and 2 bases had no gene match. The CDR3 has 13 residues. Germline lookup yields CDR1 SGHTA and CDR2 FQGNSA. CDR3 DNA sequence: TGTGCCAGCAGCTCCACTAGCGGAGATACGCAGTATTTT. This translates into CASSSTSGDTQYF.

A few counts support this clonotype. This chain links TRBV5-1 with TRBJ2-3; perhaps TRBD2 as D (6 bases). CDR3 length: 16 residues. Germline-derived CDR1 and CDR2 are SGHRS and YFSETQ. V lost 4 bases and J 2 bases, leaving 17 bases between the germline ends. This chain's CDR3 is CASSRLWREYTDTQYF. In nucleotides, the CDR3 is TGCGCCAGCAGCCGCCTATGGAGGGAATACACAGATACGCAGTATTTT.

The gene calls are TRBV12-5 and TRBJ2-5; 7 bases are a match to TRBD1. Germline V gives CDR1 LGHNT, CDR2 FRNRAP. This CDR3 spans 15 amino acids. The trim removed 2 bases at V and 3 bases at J, leaving 6 bases unmatched. CDR3 nucleotides: TGTGCTAGTGGTTTGTCCCAGACAGGGAAAGAGACCCAGTACTTC. Translated: CASGLSQTGKETQYF. Complete variable domain (other parts from reference TRBV12-5 and TRBJ2-5): DARVTQTPRHKVTEMGQEVTMRCQPILGHNTVFWYRQTMMQGLELLAYFRNRAPLDDSGMPKDRFSAEMPDATLATLKIQPSEPRDSAVYFCASGLSQTGKETQYFGPGTRLLVL.

As to this clonotype: Germline and junction disagree at one end, which may indicate a read error. This sequence joins TRBV12-3 or TRBV12-4 and TRBJ2-3, with D perhaps being TRBD1 or TRBD2 (6 bases each). The CDR3 spans 16 residues. CDR3 in DNA: TGTGCCAGCAGTCCCGTGGGGGCGGGACTCACAAATACGCAGTATTTT. This codes for CASSPVGAGLTNTQYF.

This clonotype was seen repeatedly, ten times or more. This sequence joins TRBV18 and TRBJ2-5, with 8 bases that match TRBD2. Germline lookup yields CDR1 KGHSH and CDR2 LQKENI. V shed 2 bases, J shed 4 bases, and the junction held 9 bases outside the gene matches. This CDR3 has 16 residues. CDR3 DNA sequence: TGTGCCAGCTCACCAAGTTACGCTAGCGGGCTAGAGACCCAGTACTTC. It is translated as CASSPSYASGLETQYF. The full variable domain, with the rest looked up from reference TRBV18 and TRBJ2-5, is NAGVMQNPRHLVRRRGQEARLRCSPMKGHSHVYWYRQLPEEGLKFMVYLQKENIIDESGMPKERFSAEFPKEGPSILRIQQVVRGDSAAYFCASSPSYASGLETQYFGPGTRLLVL.

The V gene is TRBV29-1, the J gene TRBJ2-2; 14 nucleotides agree with TRBD2. Germline trimming cut 6 bases from V and 6 bases from J; bases unmatched to any gene: 3. Germline CDR1 is SQVTM and CDR2 is ANQGSEA. This CDR3 is built from 14 residues. CDR3 in DNA: TGCAGCGTCCGACTAGCGGGAGGGGCCGGGGAGCTGTTTTTT. Encoded protein: CSVRLAGGAGELFF.

This clonotype was picked up a small number of times. Germline is not matched at one junction end, which may reflect a read error. J is TRBJ1-3 and V is TRBV12-3 or TRBV12-4; no reliable D call. This CDR3 has 15 residues. For the CDR3, the DNA is TGTGCCAGCAGGCGGCCGGGCGGAGCTGGAAACACCATGTATTTT. This translates into CASRRPGGAGNTMYF.

In this sample, this clonotype turned up a few times. J is TRBJ2-2 and V is TRBV20-1, with a possible D match to TRBD2 (6 bases). The CDR3 has 16 amino acids. V shed 0 bases and J shed 5 bases, with 16 bases lying between them. Germline CDR1 and CDR2: DFQATT and SNEGSKA (reference sequence). In nucleotides, the CDR3 is TGCAGTGCTAGAGATCTGATCGGGAGTGGGACCGGGGAGCTGTTTTTT. Translation: CSARDLIGSGTGELFF.

The table lists this clonotype with a few counts. This chain joins TRBV20-1 and TRBJ2-7; D remains unclear. V shed 5 bases and J shed 2 bases, with 4 bases lying between them. Germline V CDR1 and CDR2: DFQATT, SNEGSKA (reference sequence). CDR3 length equals 10 residues. CDR3 region: CSAPTYEQYV. In nucleotides, the CDR3 is TGCAGTGCTCCCACCTACGAGCAGTACGTC.

V and J are TRBV7-8 and TRBJ1-3, with 9 nucleotides matching TRBD1. V lost 3 bases and J lost 7; bases outside the gene matches: 16. This CDR3 has 18 amino acids. Per germline, CDR1 SGHVS and CDR2 FQNEAQ. The CDR3 DNA follows: TGTGCCAGCAGCTTCAACCGGGACAGGGCCAGGACTAGCAACACCATATATTTT. Translated: CASSFNRDRARTSNTIYF.

This clonotype has at least ten counts. The genes are TRBV24-1 and TRBJ1-2, with D unresolved. The V and J ends lost 4 bases and 10 bases respectively, with 9 bases between them. CDR1 and CDR2 from the germline V gene are KGHDR and SFDVKD. This CDR3 contains 11 residues. The CDR3 loop reads CATSEGYTYTF. The CDR3 DNA reads as TGTGCCACCAGTGAAGGGTATACCTACACCTTC.

This clonotype was picked up a small number of times. The V call is TRBV5-1, the J call TRBJ2-5; the D call may be TRBD1 or TRBD2 (5 bases each). The CDR3 covers 16 residues. In germline, CDR1 is SGHRS, CDR2 YFSETQ. V shed 2 bases and J shed 3 bases, with 17 bases lying between them. The CDR3 spells CASSLTGTGGKETQYF. Here the CDR3 DNA reads TGCGCCAGCAGCTTAACCGGGACCGGTGGGAAAGAGACCCAGTACTTC.

This clonotype was detected only a few times. The chain uses TRBV20-1 and TRBJ2-7, with TRBD1 matching over 8 bases. This CDR3 spans 15 amino acids. V dropped 3 bases and J dropped 2; count of bases not matched to a gene: 9. CDR1 and CDR2 (germline): DFQATT, SNEGSKA (reference sequence). DNA for the CDR3: TGCAGTGCTAGCCCAGGGGGCGGAATAGCCTACGAGCAGTACGTC. As protein: CSASPGGGIAYEQYV.

The gene calls are TRBV29-1 and TRBJ2-7; 9 bases are shared with TRBD2. Germline trimming cut 6 bases from V and 5 bases from J; bases unmatched to any gene: 5. CDR1 is SQVTM, CDR2 ANQGSEA, per germline. There are 12 residues in the CDR3. CDR3 in DNA: TGCAGCGTCGTAGCGGGAGTTGACGAGCAGTACTTC. This translates into CSVVAGVDEQYF.